This entry features one TCR beta chain sequence. Its antigen has not been determined. The sample holds no much larger clone one base away, and base qualities are not on file. To analyze paired alpha-beta TCRs of CD8+ T cells, the study used an expanded emulsion RT-PCR method with primers covering all TCR V genes. CD8+ T cells were isolated with a CD8 positive selection kit and incubated overnight in about 9.9 IU/mL IL-2 before emulsion RT-PCR. CDR1 and CDR2 are drawn from the germline V gene (reference sequence): LNHDA, SQIVND. The CDR3 has 13 amino acids, counting the end cysteine and phenylalanine. The CDR3 DNA has 39 bases and is translated from base 1. V gives up 4 bases and J gives up 2 bases, and the segment between their germline ends measures 9 bases. These data are taken from a study of T cell repertoires in breast cancer (dated by TCRdb to 2015 to 2016). Background on the whole study: Tumors, lymph nodes and peripheral blood lymphocytes from breast cancer patients, as well as peripheral blood from healthy control donors, were profiled. Because breast cancer has a low mutational burden and rarely has common mutations, the study reasoned that TCRs shared between breast cancer patients would target shared antigens. The controls were nine healthy donors whose age range was similar to that of the patients. Tumor-free lymph nodes were processed without enzymatic digestion, and blood samples were separated by Ficoll. Most of the roughly 21 patient tumors analyzed for shared TCRs were ER+/PR+. On average, sequencing produced about 470,000 sequences per sample, which came to about 9.4 reads per input cell. Tumors and tumor-involved lymph nodes were minced, digested with Liberase and DNase, and then passed through 70-um and 40-um filters.

The protocol used for the library was emulsion pairing. Unpaired genes were suppressed by a second nested PCR with blocking oligos, after which a third nested PCR added Illumina adaptors and barcodes. Each master mix for emulsion RT-PCR held roughly 5,000-260,000 T cells along with C-region, Stepout and V-region primers. The Micellula Emulsion and Purification Kit was used to generate emulsions, and Qiagen OneStep RT-PCR reagents were used for RT-PCR. Pooled libraries were sequenced on an Illumina MiSeq with paired-end 2 x 250 reads. Per the authors' processing: Read pairs were joined in Galaxy and clipped at the engineered overlap into separate alpha and beta files, and reads that were not clipped were discarded. Alpha-beta pairs were assigned using CompleteTCR, a MiTCR-based pipeline in which chains sharing read cluster identifiers are linked by an R script. TCR sequences that were observed only once, about 1-3.4% of the total, were removed as potential sequencing errors. TCRdb passed the public sequencing reads through fastp at Q25 and MiXCR, retaining productive beta sequences. Records with the same CDR3 protein are collapsed into one entry carrying the most frequent genes and DNA. The V and J calls were determined by TCRdb, not by the authors. This sample holds tens of thousands of distinct CDR3 sequences; roughly 42% were observed only once. The ten largest account for 60% to 75% of the sample.

Overall results and qualifications from the work: Around 19 TCR pairs were shared across seven or more patient tumors and were rarely found in control blood, which suggests possible tumor specificity. TRBV7 predominance was observed among shared TCRs, which possibly reflected tumor recognition or mispriming bias from eight TRBV7 primers. Compared with tumor-free nodes, tumor-involved sentinel lymph nodes shared about fourfold more TCRs with matched tumor repertoires (roughly 7.3% versus 1.9%). Genuine antitumor clones may have been missed because singleton TCRs were discarded and only part of each tumor was sampled. Shared TCRs were encoded by various nucleotide sequences, which suggests selection and expansion based on antigen. Emulsion RT-PCR was regarded as qualitative rather than quantitative, because clone recovery was skewed by transcript abundance and primer differences.

This clonotype originated in a pool of human donors with breast cancer or a healthy control (not recorded which). Source material: CD8+ T cells. The chain is made from TRBV19 and TRBJ2-7; possibly the D gene is TRBD2, per 5 matching bases. This receptor has the CDR3 CASSTLGAYEQYF. Read as DNA, the sequence is TGTGCCAGTAGTACACTAGGAGCCTACGAGCAGTACTTC. The entire variable domain, with the stretches around the CDR3 drawn from the reference TRBV19 and TRBJ2-7 proteins, is DGGITQSPKYLFRKEGQNVTLSCEQNLNHDAMYWYRQDPGQGLRLIYYSQIVNDFQKGDIAEGYSVSREKKESFPLTVTSAQKNPTAFYLCASSTLGAYEQYFGPGTRLTVT.